Each of the 18 T cell receptor beta chains below was sequenced from the same sample in a study of OX40 agonist ivuxolimab in advanced cancers. Repertoires were generated with immunoSEQ multiplex PCR, while TCRdb's copy carries only in-frame clones and drops some. The sample includes tens of thousands of clones, around 79% of them seen just once. The sample was CD4+ or CD8+ T cells sorted from blood, taken in a trial of the OX40 agonist ivuxolimab. The receptors derive from an adult with an advanced solid tumor such as melanoma, head and neck, liver or kidney cancer.

This clone was picked up one time. This chain connects TRBV28 to TRBJ2-5; 8 bases line up with TRBD1. CDR3 length: 17 residues. In germline, CDR1 is MDHEN, CDR2 SYDVKM. Losses at the gene ends were 2 bases for V and 1 base for J; bases not matched to a gene: 9. Here the CDR3 DNA reads TGTGCCAGCAGTTTAGAGGTTCAAACAGGGGGCCAAGAGACCCAGTACTTC. It yields the protein CASSLEVQTGGQETQYF. Full variable domain (missing parts from reference TRBV28 and TRBJ2-5): DVKVTQSSRYLVKRTGEKVFLECVQDMDHENMFWYRQDPGLGLRLIYFSYDVKMKEKGDIPEGYSVSREKKERFSLILESASTNQTSMYLCASSLEVQTGGQETQYFGPGTRLLVL.

The chain is built from TRBV19 and TRBJ2-4; D uncertain. Germline assignment: CDR1 LNHDA and CDR2 SQIVND (reference sequence). Trimming pared 1 base from V and 2 bases from J, leaving 0 bases between. The CDR3 spans 12 residues. CDR3 protein: CASSIAKNIQYF. CDR3 bases: TGTGCCAGTAGTATAGCCAAAAACATTCAGTACTTC.

V gene TRBV5-4 combines with J gene TRBJ2-1; a weak D match, TRBD2 (6 bases). The ends were cut back, 4 bases at V and 5 bases at J, with 25 bases in the middle. This CDR3 is 18 amino acids long. Germline V lookup: CDR1 SGHNT, CDR2 YYREEE (reference sequence). The CDR3 is CASSSWEWTGAGDNEQFF. The CDR3 region has the DNA TGTGCCAGCAGCAGTTGGGAGTGGACGGGAGCTGGTGACAATGAGCAGTTCTTC. The variable domain in full, with the rest retrieved from reference TRBV5-4 and TRBJ2-1, is ETGVTQSPTHLIKTRGQQVTLRCSSQSGHNTVSWYQQALGQGPQFIFQYYREEENGRGNFPPRFSGLQFPNYSSELNVNALELDDSALYLCASSSWEWTGAGDNEQFFGPGTRLTVL.

This clone has a single count. This chain joins TRBV11-2 and TRBJ2-2, with D uncertain. Trimming took off 5 bases at V and 2 bases at J, with 21 bases between the two ends. This CDR3 comprises 18 residues. The germline V gene encodes CDR1 SGHAT and CDR2 FQNNGV. The CDR3 DNA is TGTGCCAGCAGCGAGAAAGAAGATATCTACCTAAACACCGGGGAGCTGTTTTTT. It specifies CASSEKEDIYLNTGELFF.

J is TRBJ1-3 and V is TRBV6-5; D is ambiguous. Germline V gene sequence: CDR1 MNHEY, CDR2 SVGAGI. The V end lost 0 bases, the J end lost 5 bases, and 5 bases lay between the germline ends. The CDR3 extends over 13 amino acids. CDR3 loop: CASSYSKRNTIYF. The CDR3 DNA follows: TGTGCCAGCAGTTACTCTAAGAGAAACACCATATATTTT.

This chain connects TRBV7-2 to TRBJ2-2; the D is unclear. This CDR3 has 15 residues. From germline, CDR1 is SGHTA and CDR2 FQGNSA. V dropped 4 bases and J dropped 3 bases, with 12 bases sitting between them. The CDR3 loop is CASSSGGLYTGELFF. In DNA, the CDR3 is TGTGCCAGCAGCTCCGGTGGGTTGTACACCGGGGAGCTGTTTTTT.

The chain joins TRBV28 to TRBJ1-3; D remains unclear. Germline V gene lookup returns CDR1 MDHEN and CDR2 SYDVKM. V lost 2 bases, J lost 1 base, and 12 bases lay in between. The CDR3 is 16 residues long. DNA of the CDR3: TGTGCCAGCAGTTTAAGTATAATGGGTTCTGGAAACACCATATATTTT. It yields the protein CASSLSIMGSGNTIYF.

This chain links TRBV29-1 with TRBJ2-7; 12 nucleotides agree with TRBD2. After removal of 6 bases from V and 6 bases from J, the junction contained 9 bases not matched to a gene. This CDR3 spans 14 amino acids. Looked up from germline, CDR1 is SQVTM and CDR2 is ANQGSEA. This chain's CDR3 is CSVAPGLAGSEQYF. CDR3 nucleotides: TGCAGCGTCGCCCCAGGACTAGCGGGATCCGAGCAGTACTTC.

V and J are TRBV6-1 and TRBJ2-5, with D perhaps given as TRBD1 or TRBD2 (5 bases each). The CDR3 has 14 residues. The V gene's germline CDR1 is MNHNS and CDR2 SASEGT. Trimming pared 7 bases from V and 4 bases from J, leaving 16 bases between. Written as DNA, the CDR3 is TGTGCCAGCACCACAGACTGGGGGAGAGAGACCCAGTACTTC. Protein product: CASTTDWGRETQYF.

The V and J genes are TRBV7-6 and TRBJ1-2; tentatively, D is TRBD1 (5 bases). Trimming shortened V by 5 bases and J by 5 bases, and 15 bases separated the two germline ends. The CDR3 sequence is 14 residues long. Germline assignment: CDR1 SGHVS and CDR2 FNYEAQ. CDR3 bases: TGTGCCAGCAGCCCCCCCGGGGGAGGGTATGGCTACACCTTC. This encodes CASSPPGGGYGYTF.

V usage is TRBV27 and J usage is TRBJ2-1; perhaps TRBD1 as D (6 bases). Germline lookup yields CDR1 MNHEY and CDR2 SMNVEV (reference sequence). CDR3 length: 15 residues. The V end was cut by 6 bases, the J end by 6 bases, with 18 bases between. The CDR3 nucleotides are TGTGCCAGCAGCTCCCCCGCTAGGGACACCAATGAGCAGTTCTTC. As protein: CASSSPARDTNEQFF.

This chain uses TRBV28 with TRBJ1-2, with D possibly matching TRBD1 (6 bases). This CDR3 is 14 amino acids long. Deletions cut 3 bases from V and 4 bases from J, with 12 bases between. CDR1 MDHEN and CDR2 SYDVKM come from the germline V gene. The DNA of the CDR3 is TGTGCCAGCAGTTTTCTCGGGGGCACCTATGGCTACACCTTC. Residues: CASSFLGGTYGYTF.

Regarding this clone: This specimen includes other DNA sequences encoding the same CDR3. This chain connects TRBV27 to TRBJ1-3; 7 bases are shared with TRBD1. This CDR3 spans 13 amino acids. Per the germline V gene, CDR1 is MNHEY and CDR2 is SMNVEV (reference sequence). J lost 4 bases, V lost 6 bases, and 3 bases had no gene match. The CDR3 region is CASSSQGGNTIYF. The CDR3 nucleotides are TGTGCCAGCAGCTCACAGGGGGGAAACACCATATATTTT.

The V and J genes are TRBV6-5 and TRBJ1-3, with 7 bases matching TRBD1. The V and J ends lost 2 bases and 4 bases, in that order; junction bases with no gene match: 2. The CDR3 is 14 residues long. Germline V lookup: CDR1 MNHEY, CDR2 SVGAGI. CDR3 bases: TGTGCCAGCAGTTACGGGACAGCAGGAAACACCATATATTTT. Its protein product is CASSYGTAGNTIYF.

This chain uses TRBV7-2 with TRBJ2-7; D is unclear. The CDR3 is 13 residues long. The V end lost 7 bases, the J end lost 4 bases, and 14 bases lay between the germline ends. Germline CDR1 is SGHTA and CDR2 is FQGNSA. The chain's CDR3 is CASTRSSQYEQYV. In DNA, the CDR3 is TGTGCCAGCACCCGATCATCCCAATACGAGCAGTACGTC.

This clone turned up a few times. The chain links TRBV2 to TRBJ1-4; D is uncertain. Germline CDR1 SNHLY, CDR2 FYNNEI. The V and J ends lost 1 base and 11 bases respectively, with 5 bases between them. This CDR3 comprises 11 residues. CDR3 DNA: TGTGCCAGCAGTGAAGAGGGTAAACTGTTTTTT. It translates to CASSEEGKLFF.

V and J are TRBV28 and TRBJ1-3, with D tentatively TRBD1 (6 bases). The V gene lost 7 bases and the J gene lost 0 bases, with 16 bases spanning the gap. Germline V gene data show CDR1 as MDHEN and CDR2 as SYDVKM. This CDR3 is 16 amino acids long. As DNA, the CDR3 is TGTGCCAGCACCAGAACCGGGACACGCTCTGGAAACACCATATATTTT. Translating gives CASTRTGTRSGNTIYF.

The chain uses TRBV7-9 and TRBJ2-7, with D uncertain. V dropped 1 base and J dropped 2 bases, with 9 bases sitting between them. The germline gives CDR1 SEHNR, CDR2 FQNEAQ (reference sequence). CDR3 length equals 14 residues. CDR3 in amino acids: CASSLVAGPYEQYF. The CDR3 DNA reads as TGTGCCAGCAGCTTAGTTGCAGGACCCTACGAGCAGTACTTC.